This TCR beta chain stems from a study of blood T cells in healthy people across ages (dated by TCRdb to 2014 to 2015). About the study as a whole: Template switching captured roughly one uniquely barcoded TCR beta cDNA molecule per two T cells in model experiments. The study measured age-related changes in TCR beta repertoire diversity using deep sequencing normalized with unique cDNA molecular identifiers. Donors were grouped into four age groups: young (average roughly 15 years), middle-aged (roughly 37), aged (about 60) and long-lived (around 80). To avoid experimental bias, donors of different ages were spread randomly across the sequencing lanes. Using the same blood draw, the study looked at two additional independent replicas of 1 million unique cDNA reads for two donors, one aged 18 to 30 and the other aged 80 or older. What the work shows at the level of the full study, not this receptor alone: As age increased, observed TCR beta diversity per million T cells dropped in a roughly linear way, and a significant reduction was already evident by age approximately 40. Since profiling was done on bulk unsorted PBMCs, naive and antigen-experienced compartments could not be conclusively compared. Because the CMV infection status of the donors was unknown, age-related changes in expanded clonotypes may potentially have been confounded. Estimates of total diversity from one million sequenced T cells were regarded as lower bounds and underestimates. The long-lived group showed more naive CD4+ T cells, fewer expanded clones and increased TCR diversity than the aged group, suggesting age selection. Observed TCR beta diversity correlated strongly with the percentage of naive T cells measured by flow cytometry.

This clonotype was seen more than once but under ten times. This clone's antigen is unknown. Base qualities were left out, and no much larger clone turns up one base away. Systemically healthy Caucasian individuals from Russia, approximately 39 in total and aged about 6 to 100 years, were included as donors. Each donor gave ten milliliters of peripheral blood, collected into EDTA-treated Vacutainer tubes. Ficoll-Paque density-gradient centrifugation was used to isolate PBMCs, with at least 6.5 million per sample. Total RNA was extracted from PBMCs with Trizol reagent, with at least 5 micrograms obtained per sample. For every donor, an aliquot of PBMCs went through flow cytometry to measure the percentages of naive CD45RAhigh/CD27high T cells. Library prep was done by 5' RACE. Sequencing instrument: Illumina HiSeq 2500. A second about 7 to 12 cycle PCR used a sample-barcoded 5' primer and a J-beta primer mix. Each TCR beta cDNA molecule received a unique molecular identifier from a template-switch 5' adaptor carrying 12 random nucleotides. Each sample yielded at least 2.5 million CDR3-containing paired-end reads. First-strand cDNA synthesis was performed from all RNA using the Mint cDNA synthesis kit, with priming by a TRBC-specific oligonucleotide. Following uracil-DNA glycosylase treatment, all cDNA underwent a first 18-cycle PCR with the universal primers M1SS and BC2_uni_R. Turning to the authors' computational methods: Each sample was normalized by randomly selecting 1 million high-quality reads, each carrying a distinct molecular identifier. Reads sharing molecular identifiers were discarded rather than binned into consensus sequences. MiTCR, set to a Q25 quality threshold and the strictest error-elimination algorithm, was used for CDR3 identification, clonotype clustering and error correction. A nonparametric unseen species model with Euler transformation was used to estimate lower-bound total TCR beta diversity. TCRdb itself trimmed the public reads at Q25 with fastp, ran MiXCR and retained productive beta chains. When rows share a CDR3 protein, they turn into one entry using the most common DNA and genes. The V and J calls, along with clone size, are taken from TCRdb and not from the paper's own processing. This sample holds over a million distinct CDR3 sequences; 40% to 50% were observed only once. The ten largest clones take up approximately 20% of the sample.

CDR1 and CDR2 (DFQATT, SNEGSKA) derive from the germline V gene (reference sequence). Germline trimming amounts to 0 bases on V and 8 bases on J, with 6 as the count of junction bases outside the gene matches. The CDR3 holds 13 amino acids from the cysteine to the phenylalanine. Only the CDR3 portion is preserved as DNA: 39 bases, with reading frame beginning at the first base. This sequence was found in a woman in her fifties or sixties in good health. This chain joins TRBV20-1 to TRBJ1-2; TRBD1 agrees with 7 junctional bases. The sequencing input was blood. The nucleotide sequence is TGCAGTGCTAGAGAATCGACAGGGTTGGGCTACACCTTC. The translation is CSARESTGLGYTF.